This TCR beta chain derives from a study of early T cells in non-severe SARS-CoV-2 infection. This clonotype was detected only a few times. MiXCR, run by TCRdb on the 5' RACE reads, gives a single entry per CDR3 protein. The sample records over 50,000 distinct CDR3 sequences, 10% to 15% being singletons. Per the germline V gene, CDR1 is ENHRY and CDR2 is SYGVKD. The J segment lost 2 bases and the V segment lost 10 bases, leaving 3 bases of the junction unmatched. The CDR3 runs to 12 residues. Sequencing input: whole blood. This TCR was recovered from an adult who was a healthcare worker with PCR-confirmed SARS-CoV-2 infection or an uninfected control (not recorded which). The chain combines TRBV10-3 with TRBJ2-3, with 7 positions matching TRBD1. The CDR3 sequence is CATGQATDTQYF. The DNA for the CDR3 is TGTGCCACCGGACAGGCCACAGATACGCAGTATTTT.